Listed here are 16 T cell receptor beta chains from one sample, sequenced in a study of beta chain features in type 1 diabetes. TCRB transcripts that were expressed got sequenced, as all of the isolated RNA had been reverse transcribed. Assay: immunoSEQ multiplex PCR; the TCRdb copy retains only in-frame clones and omits some. This table holds around 240,000 clones, roughly 70% found once. Sequenced: naive CD4+ T cells from blood. These receptors were obtained from a man aged 25-40 years in good health.

This clone is a singleton in its sample. V and J are TRBV15 and TRBJ2-7, with a weak D call TRBD2 (5 bases). The CDR3 length is 13 residues. Germline CDR1 LNHNV, CDR2 YYDKDF (reference sequence). V was trimmed by 3 bases and J by 3 bases, leaving 9 bases between them. This chain's CDR3 is CATSRGVDYEQYF. CDR3 nucleotides: TGTGCCACCAGCAGGGGAGTGGACTACGAGCAGTACTTC. The complete variable domain, with remaining parts taken from reference TRBV15 and TRBJ2-7, reads DAMVIQNPRYQVTQFGKPVTLSCSQTLNHNVMYWYQQKSSQAPKLLFHYYDKDFNNEADTPDNFQSRRPNTSFCFLDIRSPGLGDTAMYLCATSRGVDYEQYFGPGTRLTVT.

The chain joins TRBV30 to TRBJ2-2; D is unresolved. Germline V CDR1 and CDR2: GTSNPN, SVGIG (reference sequence). This CDR3 has 14 amino acids. V was clipped by 2 bases and J by 1 base, with 8 bases between them. CDR3 protein: CAWSPTMNTGELFF. DNA of the CDR3: TGTGCCTGGAGTCCAACAATGAACACCGGGGAGCTGTTTTTT.

This sequence joins TRBV6-5 and TRBJ2-5; possibly TRBD2 for D (5 bases). Germline V lookup: CDR1 MNHEY, CDR2 SVGAGI. The CDR3 consists of 15 residues. Trimming pared 6 bases from V and 5 bases from J, leaving 19 bases between. In DNA, the CDR3 is TGTGCCAGCAGCGAGGGTATGCAGACCTTCGAGACCCAGTACTTC. It encodes CASSEGMQTFETQYF.

The rearrangement joins TRBV5-6 to TRBJ2-3; no clear D. Germline lookup yields CDR1 SGHDT and CDR2 YYEEEE. The CDR3 covers 11 residues. V lost 1 base, J lost 7 bases, and 4 bases lay in between. CDR3 loop: CASSLRYTQYF. The CDR3 DNA reads as TGTGCCAGCAGCTTGAGGTATACGCAGTATTTT.

This clone was counted only a few times. This sequence joins TRBV30 and TRBJ2-5; TRBD2 matches 14 bases. Germline CDR1 GTSNPN, CDR2 SVGIG (reference sequence). The V and J ends lost 2 bases and 4 bases, in that order; junction bases with no gene match: 3. The CDR3 totals 15 residues. The CDR3 bases are TGTGCCTGGAGTCTCGGACTAGCGGGAGGAGAGACCCAGTACTTC. Protein: CAWSLGLAGGETQYF.

The chain uses TRBV11-2 and TRBJ2-3; 9 bases agree with TRBD1. J lost 1 base, V lost 1 base, and 0 bases had no gene match. Germline V CDR1 and CDR2: SGHAT, FQNNGV. The CDR3 loop spans 15 amino acids. CDR3 amino acids: CASSLGDRGTDTQYF. The DNA for the CDR3 is TGTGCCAGCAGCTTAGGGGACAGGGGCACAGATACGCAGTATTTT.

There are a few counts of this clone. The gene calls are TRBV30 and TRBJ2-1; D unclear. Germline V lookup: CDR1 GTSNPN, CDR2 SVGIG (reference sequence). The CDR3 totals 13 residues. Trimming stripped 0 bases from V and 9 bases from J, with 12 bases between. For the CDR3, the DNA is TGTGCCTGGAGTGTTGAACTACCGGGTGAGCAGTTCTTC. Residues: CAWSVELPGEQFF.

J is TRBJ2-7 and V is TRBV5-6; TRBD1 agrees at 8 bases. J lost 7 bases, V lost 4 bases, and 10 bases had no gene match. Germline CDR1 reads SGHDT; CDR2 reads YYEEEE. The CDR3 runs 14 residues. CDR3 coding DNA: TGTGCCAGCAGCCCGACAGGGGAGGCGCGGGAGCAGTACTTC. This translates into CASSPTGEAREQYF.

This clone appeared a single time. The chain couples TRBV2 to TRBJ1-6; 9 positions agree with TRBD1. The junction had 0 bases not matched to a gene; V was cut back by 6 bases and J by 6 bases. Germline CDR1 reads SNHLY; CDR2 reads FYNNEI. CDR3 size: 13 residues. CDR3 sequence reads: CASRDRGNSPLHF. Written as DNA, the CDR3 is TGTGCCAGCAGGGACAGGGGTAATTCACCCCTCCACTTT.

The rearrangement links TRBV7-2 to TRBJ1-1; no reliable D call. Trimming pared 6 bases from V and 3 bases from J, leaving 11 bases between. The CDR3 is 13 residues long. CDR1 is SGHTA, CDR2 FQGNSA, per germline. The CDR3 sequence is CASRFAGHTEAFF. The CDR3 region has the DNA TGTGCCAGCAGATTCGCAGGCCACACTGAAGCTTTCTTT.

The chain combines TRBV9 with TRBJ2-5; 7 bases fit TRBD2. The CDR3 runs 16 residues. With 0 bases clipped from V and 1 base from J, the junction kept 6 bases outside the gene matches. Germline CDR1 SGDLS, CDR2 YYNGEE. CDR3 in amino acids: CASSVGSGLIQETQYF. CDR3 sequence (DNA): TGTGCCAGCAGCGTAGGTTCGGGACTAATCCAAGAGACCCAGTACTTC.

This clone was picked up a small number of times. The chain couples TRBV4-3 to TRBJ2-1, with 7 bases aligning to TRBD2. V trimming: 10 bases; J trimming: 9 bases; junction bases outside the gene matches: 6. The CDR3 length is 11 residues. CDR1 is LGHNA, CDR2 YSLEER, per germline. The CDR3 region has the DNA TGCGCCACCCATGGGAGGGGTGAGCAGTTCTTC. This translates into CATHGRGEQFF.

J is TRBJ1-2 and V is TRBV30; possible D gene TRBD1, 6 bases. V was clipped by 8 bases and J by 2 bases, with 15 bases between them. This CDR3 is 13 amino acids long. From germline, CDR1 is GTSNPN and CDR2 SVGIG (reference sequence). The CDR3 protein is CAARQDLNYGYTF. As DNA, the CDR3 is TGTGCCGCCCGACAGGATTTGAACTATGGCTACACCTTC.

The V call is TRBV30, the J call TRBJ2-3; D unclear. Germline values: CDR1 GTSNPN, CDR2 SVGIG (reference sequence). Deletions cut 6 bases from V and 5 bases from J, with 18 bases between. The CDR3 totals 14 residues. CDR3 region: CACNYNSPIDTQYF. For the CDR3, the DNA is TGTGCCTGCAACTACAACAGTCCTATAGATACGCAGTATTTT.

This chain joins TRBV5-1 and TRBJ2-5; TRBD2 matches 7 bases. This CDR3 spans 14 amino acids. Germline values: CDR1 SGHRS, CDR2 YFSETQ. J gave up 2 bases and V 4 bases, and 5 bases lay outside the gene matches. This chain's CDR3 is CASSGGLPQETQYF. CDR3 nucleotide sequence: TGCGCCAGCAGCGGGGGACTACCTCAAGAGACCCAGTACTTC.

In its sample, this clone was seen a few times. The rearrangement uses TRBV29-1 and TRBJ1-3; the D is unclear. V dropped 6 bases and J dropped 0 bases, with 12 bases sitting between them. Germline CDR1 and CDR2: SQVTM and ANQGSEA. This CDR3 spans 14 amino acids. The CDR3: CSVQGHLSGNTIYF. CDR3 sequence (DNA): TGCAGCGTCCAAGGGCACCTCTCTGGAAACACCATATATTTT.